The sequence of this TCR beta chain was determined in a study of cytomegalovirus exposure and HLA in healthy donors. Study outcomes and limitations: Later on, an analysis tied approximately 17,000 TCR beta sequences to HLA alleles at 0.05 false discovery rate. The only immune exposure information that was available was CMV serostatus. Later analysis found that TCR beta chains associated with HLA were more clonally expanded than other, equally common chains.

V was pared by 3 bases and J by 0 bases, with 12 bases between. This CDR3 is 17 amino acids long. Points on this clone: Its antigen is unknown.

Vbeta (60) and Jbeta (13) primers were used in the PCR. Study processing details: The count from a later analysis was about 80 million unique TCR beta chains, around 11 million of them shared. Only in-frame clones appear in the TCRdb table, and some are missing; sequencing was by immunoSEQ multiplex PCR. That table furnishes V, J and clone size, whereas the DNA furnished D and trimming. The sample's table shows tens of thousands of clones. The specimen was PBMCs. This rearrangement joins TRBV23-1 to TRBJ2-6; the D is unclear. TRBV23-1 is an ORF, with its function uncertain. This TCR was sampled from a woman aged 18-29 years in good health and CMV-seronegative. CDR3 sequence reads: CASSQGRKFSGANVLTF. CDR3 nucleotide sequence: TGCGCCAGCAGTCAGGGCAGGAAATTCTCTGGGGCCAACGTCCTGACTTTC.